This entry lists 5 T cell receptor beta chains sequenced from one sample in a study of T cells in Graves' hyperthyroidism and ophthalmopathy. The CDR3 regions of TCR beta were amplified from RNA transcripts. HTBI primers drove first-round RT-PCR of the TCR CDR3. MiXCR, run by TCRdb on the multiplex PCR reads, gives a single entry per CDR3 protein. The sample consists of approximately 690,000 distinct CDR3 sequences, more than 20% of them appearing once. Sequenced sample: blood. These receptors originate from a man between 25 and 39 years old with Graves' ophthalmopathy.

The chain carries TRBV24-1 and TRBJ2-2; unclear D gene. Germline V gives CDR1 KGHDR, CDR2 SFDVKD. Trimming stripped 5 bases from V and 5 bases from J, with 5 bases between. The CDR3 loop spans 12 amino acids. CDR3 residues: CATSATTGELFF. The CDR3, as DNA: TGTGCCACCAGTGCCACAACCGGGGAGCTGTTTTTT.

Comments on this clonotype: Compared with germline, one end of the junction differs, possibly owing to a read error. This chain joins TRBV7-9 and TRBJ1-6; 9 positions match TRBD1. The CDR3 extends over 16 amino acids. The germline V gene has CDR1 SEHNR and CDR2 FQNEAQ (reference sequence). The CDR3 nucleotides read TGCACCAGCAGCTTAGGGACAGGGACCAAGAATTCACCCCTCCACTTT. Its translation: CTSSLGTGTKNSPLHF.

The CDR3 protein is CSARDLAGTDTQYF. For the CDR3, the DNA is TGCAGTGCTAGGGACTTAGCGGGGACAGATACGCAGTATTTT. The chain employs TRBV20-1 and TRBJ2-3; 8 bases line up with TRBD2. This CDR3 comprises 14 residues. V lost 3 bases to trimming and J lost 3 bases; unmatched junction nucleotides: 5. In germline, CDR1 is DFQATT, CDR2 SNEGSKA (reference sequence).

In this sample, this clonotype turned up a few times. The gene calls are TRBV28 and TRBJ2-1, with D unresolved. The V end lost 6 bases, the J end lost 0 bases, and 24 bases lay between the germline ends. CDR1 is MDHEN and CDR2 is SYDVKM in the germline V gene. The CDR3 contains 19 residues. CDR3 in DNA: TGTGCCAGCAGACCCCTCGTTAGCAGCGATCGTAGCTCCTACAATGAGCAGTTCTTC. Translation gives CASRPLVSSDRSSYNEQFF.

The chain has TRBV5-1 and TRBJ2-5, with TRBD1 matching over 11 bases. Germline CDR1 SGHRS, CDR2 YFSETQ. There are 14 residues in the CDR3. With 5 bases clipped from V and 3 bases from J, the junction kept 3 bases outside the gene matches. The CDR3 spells CASRWDRGEETQYF. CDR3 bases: TGCGCCAGCAGGTGGGACAGGGGGGAAGAGACCCAGTACTTC.